The source of this T cell receptor (beta chain) is a study of OX40 agonist ivuxolimab in advanced cancers. Context from the whole study: Ivuxolimab, which targeted the costimulatory receptor OX40 (CD134), was an agonistic, fully human IgG2 monoclonal antibody. Of the approximately 50 dose-escalation patients, hepatocellular carcinoma was present in roughly 19, melanoma in approximately 15, renal cell carcinoma in 9 and head and neck cancer in 9. Patients were allowed to have had prior anti-PD-1, anti-PD-L1 or anti-CTLA-4 therapy, and approximately 37% of the dose-escalation patients had been treated with checkpoint inhibitors. Partial responses were achieved by three dose-escalation patients, of whom one had hepatocellular carcinoma and two had cutaneous melanoma. The point of sequencing TCRbeta in the periphery was to test whether ivuxolimab changed TCR sequence diversity and drove clonal T-cell expansion. Intravenous ivuxolimab was administered to patients every 2 weeks at six dose levels: 0.01, 0.1, 0.3, 1.5, 3 and 10 mg/kg. In the dose-escalation cohort, over 65% of patients were male, and the mean age was around 60 years, with a range of about 20 to 79. The paper reports the monotherapy dose-escalation portion (N of about 51 patients) of the phase I ivuxolimab trial.

Broader findings and caveats from the paper: At doses of 0.1 to 3.0 mg/kg, clonal expansion of both CD4+ and CD8+ T cells in blood was seen between baseline and week 6. On average, CD8+ T cells showed more expanded clones than CD4+ T cells after ivuxolimab. Low levels of normalized T-cell clonal expansion were also seen in some patients who did not respond. In partial responders in the 0.1-3.0 mg/kg groups, normalized peripheral clonal expansion was found to be among the lowest, especially among CD8+ T cells. The antigen specificity of the peripheral T cells that underwent clonal expansion was not determined.

Genomic DNA was isolated from the sorted cells so that the TCRbeta CDR3 region could be sequenced. TCRbeta CDR3 regions were sequenced using the immunoSEQ Assay. Held by TCRdb, this immuneACCESS table contains in-frame sequences only and omits some clones. Under half of the omission traces to an unresolved V gene where checked; the cause of the rest is unknown. Present in this sample are 70,000 to 95,000 clones, 87% of which were seen just once. Of the sample, 6.2% falls within the top ten clones. The trial excluded patients who had a history of autoimmune disease or were on systemic immunosuppression. Peripheral blood for TCR sequencing was collected from all dose cohorts at baseline, on cycle 4 day 1, and on cycle 7 day 1. Samples came from an open-label, multicenter, first-in-human phase I dose-escalation trial of ivuxolimab. Adults with locally advanced or metastatic melanoma, renal cell carcinoma, hepatocellular carcinoma or head and neck squamous cell carcinoma were enrolled in the trial. CD4+ and CD8+ T cells were sorted separately from peripheral blood before TCR sequencing.

Details on this clone: This receptor's antigen is unknown. Per-nucleotide qualities are absent, and no much larger clonotype sits a single base away.

The V and J ends are trimmed by 1 base and 2 bases, leaving 9 bases between them. The CDR3, cysteine through phenylalanine, is 15 amino acids long. Of all the DNA, just the CDR3 is kept, 45 bases in frame from base 1. CDR1 and CDR2 were assigned from the germline V gene as MGHRA and YSYEKL. Sample: CD4+ or CD8+ T cells sorted from blood, taken in a trial of the OX40 agonist ivuxolimab. The chain is encoded by TRBV4-1 joined to TRBJ2-1, and possibly TRBD1, on 5 matching bases. The source of this sequence is an adult with an advanced solid tumor such as melanoma, head and neck, liver or kidney cancer. CDR3 region: CASSQGQGTYNEQFF. Here is the DNA: TGCGCCAGCAGCCAAGGTCAGGGCACCTACAATGAGCAGTTCTTC.